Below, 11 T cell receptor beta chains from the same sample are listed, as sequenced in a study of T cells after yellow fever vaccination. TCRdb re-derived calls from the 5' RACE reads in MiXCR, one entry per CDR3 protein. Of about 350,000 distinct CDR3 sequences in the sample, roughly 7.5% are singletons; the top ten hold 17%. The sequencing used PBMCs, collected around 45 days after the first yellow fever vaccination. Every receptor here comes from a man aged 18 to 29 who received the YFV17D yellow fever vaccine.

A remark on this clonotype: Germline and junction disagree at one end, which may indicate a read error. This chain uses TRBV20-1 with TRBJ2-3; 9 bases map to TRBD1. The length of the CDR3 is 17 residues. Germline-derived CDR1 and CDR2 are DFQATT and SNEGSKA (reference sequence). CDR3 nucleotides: TGCTGTGCTAGAGATCTGAGGACAGGGGCCGTGACAGATACGCAGTATTTT. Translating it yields CCARDLRTGAVTDTQYF.

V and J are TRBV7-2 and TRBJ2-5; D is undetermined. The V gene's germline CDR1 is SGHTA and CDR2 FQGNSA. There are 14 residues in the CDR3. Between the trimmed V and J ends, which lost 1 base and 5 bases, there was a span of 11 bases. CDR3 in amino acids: CASSLEYSVETQYF. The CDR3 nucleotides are TGTGCCAGCAGCTTAGAGTACTCGGTGGAGACCCAGTACTTC.

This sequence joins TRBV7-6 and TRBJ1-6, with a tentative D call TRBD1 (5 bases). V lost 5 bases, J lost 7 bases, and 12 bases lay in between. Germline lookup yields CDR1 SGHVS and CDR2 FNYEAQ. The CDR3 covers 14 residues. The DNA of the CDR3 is TGTGCCAGCAGCGCAGGGTCGGGAAATTCACCCCTCCACTTT. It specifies CASSAGSGNSPLHF. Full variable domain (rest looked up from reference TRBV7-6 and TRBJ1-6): GAGVSQSPRYKVTKRGQDVALRCDPISGHVSLYWYRQALGQGPEFLTYFNYEAQQDKSGLPNDRFSAERPEGSISTLTIQRTEQRDSAMYRCASSAGSGNSPLHFGNGTRLTVT.

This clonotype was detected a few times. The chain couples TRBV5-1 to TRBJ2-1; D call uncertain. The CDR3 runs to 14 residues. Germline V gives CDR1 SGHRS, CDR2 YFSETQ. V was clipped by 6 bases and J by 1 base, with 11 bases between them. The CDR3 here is CASTASGSYNEQFF. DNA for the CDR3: TGCGCCAGCACCGCGTCTGGGTCCTACAATGAGCAGTTCTTC.

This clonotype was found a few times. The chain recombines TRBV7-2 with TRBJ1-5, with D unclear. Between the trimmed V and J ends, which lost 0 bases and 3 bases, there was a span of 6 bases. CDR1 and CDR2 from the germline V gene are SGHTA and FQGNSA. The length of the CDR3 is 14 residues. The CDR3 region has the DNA TGTGCCAGCAGCTTAGCTAAGGACAATCAGCCCCAGCATTTT. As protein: CASSLAKDNQPQHF.

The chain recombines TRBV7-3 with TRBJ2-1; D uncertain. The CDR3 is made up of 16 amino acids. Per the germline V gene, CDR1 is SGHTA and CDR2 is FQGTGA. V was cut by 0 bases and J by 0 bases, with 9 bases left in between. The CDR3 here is CASSLTSAISYNEQFF. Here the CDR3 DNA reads TGTGCCAGCAGCTTAACTTCGGCGATCTCCTACAATGAGCAGTTCTTC.

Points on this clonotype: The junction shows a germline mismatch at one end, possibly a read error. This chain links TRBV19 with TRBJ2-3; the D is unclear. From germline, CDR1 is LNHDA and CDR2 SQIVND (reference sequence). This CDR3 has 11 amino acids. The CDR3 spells CASSLGKVAIF. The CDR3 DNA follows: TGTGCCAGTAGTTTGGGGAAGGTAGCTATATTT.

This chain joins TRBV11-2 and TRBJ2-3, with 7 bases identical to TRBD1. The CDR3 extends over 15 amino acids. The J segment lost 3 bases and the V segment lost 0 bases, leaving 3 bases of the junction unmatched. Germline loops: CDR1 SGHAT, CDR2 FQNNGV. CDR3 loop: CASSLEGTATDTQYF. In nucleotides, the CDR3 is TGTGCCAGCAGCTTAGAGGGGACAGCGACAGATACGCAGTATTTT.

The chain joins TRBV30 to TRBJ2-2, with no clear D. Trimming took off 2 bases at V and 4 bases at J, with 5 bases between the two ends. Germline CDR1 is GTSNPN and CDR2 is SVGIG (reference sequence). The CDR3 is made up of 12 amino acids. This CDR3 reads CAWSRSTGELFF. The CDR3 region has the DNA TGTGCCTGGAGTCGATCCACCGGGGAGCTGTTTTTT.

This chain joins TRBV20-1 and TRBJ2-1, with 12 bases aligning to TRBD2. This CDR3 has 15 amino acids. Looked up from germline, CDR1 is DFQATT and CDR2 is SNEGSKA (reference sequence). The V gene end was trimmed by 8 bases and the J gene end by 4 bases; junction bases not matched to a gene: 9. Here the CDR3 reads CSTSPSGGAYNEQFF. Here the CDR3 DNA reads TGCAGTACCTCCCCTAGCGGGGGGGCTTACAATGAGCAGTTCTTC.

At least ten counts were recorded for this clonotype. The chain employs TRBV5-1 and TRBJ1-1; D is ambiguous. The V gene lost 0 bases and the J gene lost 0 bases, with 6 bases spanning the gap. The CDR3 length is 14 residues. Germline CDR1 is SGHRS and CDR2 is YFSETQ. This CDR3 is CASSLGVVNTEAFF. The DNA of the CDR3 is TGCGCCAGCAGCTTGGGAGTTGTGAACACTGAAGCTTTCTTT.